Each of the 21 T cell receptor beta chains below was sequenced from the same sample in a study of early T cells in non-severe SARS-CoV-2 infection. TCRdb passed the 5' RACE reads through MiXCR, listing each CDR3 protein once. Among around 67,000 distinct CDR3 sequences listed, around 12% were seen once. The sequenced material came from whole blood. All receptors come from an adult who was a healthcare worker with PCR-confirmed SARS-CoV-2 infection or an uninfected control (not recorded which).

The V gene is TRBV6-4, the J gene TRBJ1-2; no clear D. With 3 bases removed from V and 7 bases from J, the gap between germline ends came to 12 bases. This CDR3 is 13 amino acids long. Looked up from germline, CDR1 is MRHNA and CDR2 is SNTAGT. CDR3 sequence reads: CASSEQPLAGYTF. The DNA for the CDR3 is TGTGCCAGCAGTGAACAGCCTCTGGCTGGCTACACCTTC.

At least ten counts were recorded for this clonotype. The chain carries TRBV6-6 and TRBJ2-4, with 12 bases fitting TRBD2. Germline-derived CDR1 and CDR2 are MNHNY and SVGAGI (reference sequence). The CDR3 extends over 19 amino acids. V trimming: 6 bases; J trimming: 1 base; junction bases outside the gene matches: 13. The CDR3 DNA reads as TGTGCCAGCAGATCGGGACTAGCGGGCGGGCCGGTGGCCAAAAACATTCAGTACTTC. Translated: CASRSGLAGGPVAKNIQYF.

This clonotype has more than one count but fewer than ten. J is TRBJ1-2 and V is TRBV7-9; D is undetermined. Trimming left V 5 bases short and J 2 bases short, with 9 bases between. The CDR3 covers 13 residues. The germline CDR1 and CDR2 sequences are SEHNR and FQNEAQ (reference sequence). CDR3 DNA: TGTGCCAGCAGCCCGGACGGCAACTATGGCTACACCTTC. Its translation is CASSPDGNYGYTF.

This clonotype has a count of ten or more. The chain joins TRBV30 to TRBJ1-5, with 7 bases matching TRBD1. Germline V lookup: CDR1 GTSNPN, CDR2 SVGIG (reference sequence). J was trimmed by 4 bases and V by 0 bases; bases with no gene match: 3. The CDR3 runs 14 residues. CDR3 residues: CAWSVGQRNQPQHF. CDR3 coding DNA: TGTGCCTGGAGTGTGGGACAGAGAAATCAGCCCCAGCATTTT. Based on the CDR3 plus reference TRBV30 and TRBJ1-5, the full variable domain is SQTIHQWPATLVQPVGSPLSLECTVEGTSNPNLYWYRQAAGRGLQLLFYSVGIGQISSEVPQNLSASRPQDRQFILSSKKLLLSDSGFYLCAWSVGQRNQPQHFGDGTRLSIL.

V is TRBV20-1 and J is TRBJ2-1; the D is unclear. Trimming removed 7 bases at V and 4 bases at J, with 8 bases between. Germline loops: CDR1 DFQATT, CDR2 SNEGSKA (reference sequence). The CDR3 covers 11 residues. As DNA, the CDR3 is TGCAGTGGGGTAGATTACAATGAGCAGTTCTTC. It translates to CSGVDYNEQFF.

In this sample, this clonotype turned up once. The chain combines TRBV20-1 with TRBJ2-1; D gene unclear. The CDR3 consists of 13 residues. CDR1 is DFQATT and CDR2 is SNEGSKA in the germline V gene (reference sequence). Between the trimmed V and J ends, which lost 3 bases and 6 bases, there was a span of 12 bases. The CDR3 region has the DNA TGCAGTGCTAGCGGAGAAAGGGCCAATGAGCAGTTCTTC. It encodes CSASGERANEQFF.

This clonotype has just a few counts. The chain recombines TRBV10-2 with TRBJ2-7, with D perhaps TRBD1 (5 bases). Germline V lookup: CDR1 WSHSY, CDR2 SAAADI. The CDR3 sequence is 13 residues long. V lost 3 bases and J 6 bases, leaving 12 bases between the germline ends. CDR3 in amino acids: CASSDRDLGEQYF. The CDR3 nucleotides are TGCGCCAGCAGTGACAGGGATCTTGGCGAGCAGTACTTC.

This clonotype was counted at least ten times. The chain joins TRBV28 to TRBJ2-7, with unresolved D. Germline assignment: CDR1 MDHEN and CDR2 SYDVKM. Trimming removed 7 bases from V and 4 bases from J, with 14 bases in between. CDR3 length: 13 amino acids. CDR3 region: CASNSRPKYEQYF. The CDR3 DNA is TGTGCCAGCAACTCAAGGCCGAAATACGAGCAGTACTTC.

This clonotype was observed many times. The J gene is TRBJ2-5, the V gene TRBV20-1; D remains ambiguous. Trimming took 3 bases from V and 2 from J, leaving 4 bases between them. The germline CDR1 and CDR2 sequences are DFQATT and SNEGSKA (reference sequence). The CDR3 length is 11 residues. The CDR3 DNA is TGCAGTGCTAGCCAGCAAGAGACCCAGTACTTC. Its protein is CSASQQETQYF.

Many counts were recorded for this clonotype. The V call is TRBV12-3 or TRBV12-4, the J call TRBJ2-1, with TRBD2 identical over 8 bases. CDR3 size: 15 residues. Trimming cost V 3 bases and J 4 bases; bases outside gene matches: 5. CDR3 sequence (DNA): TGTGCCAGCAGTTTCTCCGGGACTAGTTACAATGAGCAGTTCTTC. Protein: CASSFSGTSYNEQFF.

This clonotype was seen repeatedly, ten times or more. This chain uses TRBV7-2 with TRBJ2-3; D is ambiguous. The CDR3 extends over 12 amino acids. The germline V gene encodes CDR1 SGHTA and CDR2 FQGNSA. The germline V and J ends were trimmed by 5 bases and 1 base, with 4 bases remaining between them. CDR3 sequence (DNA): TGTGCCAGCAGCAGTGGCACAGATACGCAGTATTTT. Translating it yields CASSSGTDTQYF.

This clonotype occurred many times. The chain employs TRBV20-1 and TRBJ2-7, with 11 bases fitting TRBD2. The CDR3 totals 15 residues. The J segment lost 6 bases and the V segment lost 3 bases, leaving 10 bases of the junction unmatched. The germline CDR1 and CDR2 sequences are DFQATT and SNEGSKA (reference sequence). DNA for the CDR3: TGCAGTGCTAGCCAAGCCGTCCTAGCGGGAGGCGAGCAGTACTTC. It codes for CSASQAVLAGGEQYF.

This clonotype was seen many times. The chain carries TRBV20-1 and TRBJ2-3, with 8 bases identical to TRBD2. The CDR3 has 14 amino acids. The ends lost 5 bases at V and 2 bases at J; junction bases unmatched: 6. Germline CDR1 reads DFQATT; CDR2 reads SNEGSKA (reference sequence). CDR3 region: CSALSGGLTDTQYF. CDR3 nucleotide sequence: TGCAGTGCTCTCAGCGGGGGCCTCACAGATACGCAGTATTTT.

The chain is built from TRBV12-3 or TRBV12-4 and TRBJ1-2; TRBD1 matches at 7 bases. CDR3 length: 15 amino acids. J lost 2 bases, V lost 1 base, and 4 bases had no gene match. The CDR3 region has the DNA TGTGCCAGCAGTTTAGACTGGGACAGCAACTATGGCTACACCTTC. Its translation is CASSLDWDSNYGYTF.

The table lists this clonotype with a count of one. The chain joins TRBV5-6 to TRBJ2-3, with TRBD1 identical over 10 bases. From germline, CDR1 is SGHDT and CDR2 YYEEEE. Losses at the gene ends were 0 bases for V and 3 bases for J; bases not matched to a gene: 1. The CDR3 loop spans 15 amino acids. The CDR3 DNA follows: TGTGCCAGCAGCTTGGGACAGGGGGCGACAGATACGCAGTATTTT. This encodes CASSLGQGATDTQYF.

This clonotype was seen many times. The chain combines TRBV3-1 with TRBJ2-7, with D unclear. V lost 2 bases and J lost 3, with 8 bases in between. CDR1 and CDR2 (germline): LGHDT, YNNKEL (reference sequence). The CDR3 extends over 13 amino acids. The CDR3 is CASSQLSLYEQYF. CDR3 DNA: TGTGCCAGCAGCCAACTTTCCCTCTACGAGCAGTACTTC.

At least ten counts were recorded for this clonotype. The rearrangement joins TRBV20-1 to TRBJ1-3; perhaps TRBD1 as D (5 bases). Looked up from germline, CDR1 is DFQATT and CDR2 is SNEGSKA (reference sequence). With 5 bases removed from V and 3 bases from J, the gap between germline ends came to 29 bases. The CDR3 totals 19 residues. The CDR3 nucleotides read TGCAGTGCTTGGCCCCCGGGACCTGCCTCGGAGTACGGTGGAAACACCATATATTTT. It translates to CSAWPPGPASEYGGNTIYF.

This clonotype was seen at least ten times. The chain is built from TRBV28 and TRBJ1-1; 8 nucleotides align to TRBD1. CDR3 length: 16 residues. The ends lost 3 bases at V and 3 bases at J; junction bases unmatched: 9. Germline V gene data show CDR1 as MDHEN and CDR2 as SYDVKM. CDR3: CASSFTPGQEHTEAFF. DNA of the CDR3: TGTGCCAGCAGTTTCACCCCGGGACAGGAGCACACTGAAGCTTTCTTT.

J is TRBJ2-1 and V is TRBV29-1; 7 nucleotides line up with TRBD2. Germline V gives CDR1 SQVTM, CDR2 ANQGSEA. Trimming cost V 1 base and J 8 bases; bases outside gene matches: 8. This CDR3 comprises 14 residues. CDR3 coding DNA: TGCAGCGTTGAAGTAGGTCTAGCGGTAGATGAGCAGTTCTTC. Translation: CSVEVGLAVDEQFF.

This chain uses TRBV24-1 with TRBJ1-2; 7 positions agree with TRBD1. The CDR3 consists of 14 residues. V trimming: 4 bases; J trimming: 4 bases; junction bases outside the gene matches: 5. Looked up from germline, CDR1 is KGHDR and CDR2 is SFDVKD. CDR3 coding DNA: TGTGCCACCAGTGACCGGGACAGCCCCTATGGCTACACCTTC. This translates into CATSDRDSPYGYTF.

This clonotype showed up many times. Sequence at one end of the junction differs from germline and may be a read error. The J gene is TRBJ2-5, the V gene TRBV29-1; 7 positions match TRBD1. CDR1 and CDR2 from the germline V gene are SQVTM and ANQGSEA. This CDR3 comprises 12 residues. In DNA form, the CDR3 reads TGCAGCGTCGGGACAGCCCAAGTGACCCAGTACTTC. It codes for CSVGTAQVTQYF.